This is a list of T cell receptor beta chains from one sample in a study of T-cell reconstitution after alpha-beta-depleted transplantation in children. MiXCR, run by TCRdb on the PCR reads, gives a single entry per CDR3 protein. This table holds some 500,000 distinct CDR3 sequences, 18% found once. The material was PBMCs from the stem cell graft donor, obtained from the stem cell graft. The receptors were sampled from a human donor who donated a stem cell graft to a child with acute lymphoblastic leukemia. The CDR3 runs from the conserved cysteine through the conserved F or W. Each record gives: J gene, V gene, D gene, clone size, CDR3 length, CDR3 DNA, CDR3 protein. A D gene is named only where the DNA matches it firmly. For some rows the clone size is stated as once, few or many, or as a class when expanded; others skip it.

j_gene: TRBJ1-1
v_gene: TRBV11-1
d_gene: NA
abundance: NA
len: 18
CDR3nt: TGTGCCAGCAGCCCAACGAATGGTCGGACAGATGTGAACACTGAAGCTTTCTTT
CDR3aa: CASSPTNGRTDVNTEAFF

j_gene: TRBJ2-3
v_gene: TRBV5-1
d_gene: NA
abundance: NA
len: 14
CDR3nt: TGCGCCAGCAGCTTCGAGGATAGCACAGATACGCAGTATTTT
CDR3aa: CASSFEDSTDTQYF

j_gene: TRBJ2-1
v_gene: TRBV27
d_gene: NA
abundance: NA
len: 16
CDR3nt: TGTGCCAGCAGTCGAACGACAGCTACACCAAGTAATGAGCAGTTCTTC
CDR3aa: CASSRTTATPSNEQFF

j_gene: TRBJ2-7
v_gene: TRBV5-1
d_gene: NA
abundance: few
len: 17
CDR3nt: TGCGCCAGCAGCCAGGACGGTGGCCGGAAGTCCTCCTACGAGCAGTACTTC
CDR3aa: CASSQDGGRKSSYEQYF

j_gene: TRBJ2-7
v_gene: TRBV2
d_gene: TRBD2
abundance: once
len: 18
CDR3nt: TGTGCCATCAGCCCCGGCGGGGCCACTAGCGGGAGACCCTACGAGCAGTACTTC
CDR3aa: CAISPGGATSGRPYEQYF

j_gene: TRBJ2-7
v_gene: TRBV27
d_gene: NA
abundance: NA
len: 18
CDR3nt: TGTGCCAGCAGTTTATTGGGGGTTTATGGGCCCCGCTCCTACGAGCAGTACTTC
CDR3aa: CASSLLGVYGPRSYEQYF

j_gene: TRBJ2-3
v_gene: TRBV9
d_gene: TRBD2
abundance: NA
len: 16
CDR3nt: TGTGCCAGCAGCGAGGGACTAGCGCTCCACACAGATACGCAGTATTTT
CDR3aa: CASSEGLALHTDTQYF

j_gene: TRBJ2-3
v_gene: TRBV6-5
d_gene: NA
abundance: NA
len: 15
CDR3nt: TGTGCCAGCAGTTACTCCGGACTACGCCACGATACGCAGTATTTT
CDR3aa: CASSYSGLRHDTQYF

j_gene: TRBJ2-1
v_gene: TRBV7-2
d_gene: TRBD2
abundance: NA
len: 14
CDR3nt: TGTGCCAGCAGCTTAAGGGCGGCGGGAGCTGAGCAGTTCTTC
CDR3aa: CASSLRAAGAEQFF

j_gene: TRBJ2-2
v_gene: TRBV12-3/TRBV12-4
d_gene: NA
abundance: few
len: 16
CDR3nt: TGTGCCAGCAGTTTTAGGGTCTCGGGTCGGGCCGGGGAGCTGTTTTTT
CDR3aa: CASSFRVSGRAGELFF

j_gene: TRBJ1-1
v_gene: TRBV5-1
d_gene: TRBD1
abundance: NA
len: 16
CDR3nt: TGCGCCAGCAGCTCGGTACAGGGGGTATCGTACACTGAAGCTTTCTTT
CDR3aa: CASSSVQGVSYTEAFF

j_gene: TRBJ2-7
v_gene: TRBV12-3/TRBV12-4
d_gene: NA
abundance: NA
len: 15
CDR3nt: TGTGCCAGCAGTTTGATCAAGCGGGCTACCTACGAGCAGTACTTC
CDR3aa: CASSLIKRATYEQYF

j_gene: TRBJ1-1
v_gene: TRBV20-1
d_gene: NA
abundance: NA
len: 14
CDR3nt: TGCAGTGCGGTACCAGGCTGGGGGGACACTGAAGCTTTCTTT
CDR3aa: CSAVPGWGDTEAFF

j_gene: TRBJ1-1
v_gene: TRBV27
d_gene: TRBD1
abundance: NA
len: 13
CDR3nt: TGTGCCAGCAGTTCCGGGACAGCTTTTGAAGCTTTCTTT
CDR3aa: CASSSGTAFEAFF

j_gene: TRBJ2-7
v_gene: TRBV7-9
d_gene: NA
abundance: NA
len: 12
CDR3nt: TGTGCCAGCAGCGCCGGGACACACGAGCAGTACTTC
CDR3aa: CASSAGTHEQYF

j_gene: TRBJ2-1
v_gene: TRBV12-3/TRBV12-4
d_gene: NA
abundance: NA
len: 12
CDR3nt: TGTGCCAGCAGTCCCCGGACTGGTTCGCAGTTCTTC
CDR3aa: CASSPRTGSQFF

j_gene: TRBJ1-2
v_gene: TRBV28
d_gene: NA
abundance: few
len: 16
CDR3nt: TGTGCCAGCAGTTCACATCCAGGGGTTTGGGACTATGGCTACACCTTC
CDR3aa: CASSSHPGVWDYGYTF

j_gene: TRBJ2-5
v_gene: TRBV5-5
d_gene: TRBD2
abundance: NA
len: 15
CDR3nt: TGTGCCAGCAGCCCTCCGGGACTAGACGCGGAGACCCAGTACTTC
CDR3aa: CASSPPGLDAETQYF

j_gene: TRBJ1-1
v_gene: TRBV20-1
d_gene: TRBD1
abundance: NA
len: 13
CDR3nt: TGCAGTGCGGGCAAGGGGGCGAACACTGAAGCTTTCTTT
CDR3aa: CSAGKGANTEAFF

j_gene: TRBJ1-2
v_gene: TRBV7-9
d_gene: NA
abundance: NA
len: 12
CDR3nt: TGTGCCAGCAGCCCCCGGGCAGGGAGCTACACCTTC
CDR3aa: CASSPRAGSYTF

j_gene: TRBJ2-7
v_gene: TRBV5-6
d_gene: NA
abundance: few
len: 14
CDR3nt: TGTGCCAGCAGCCCCTGGACAGTGGACTACGAGCAGTACTTC
CDR3aa: CASSPWTVDYEQYF

j_gene: TRBJ2-1
v_gene: TRBV7-9
d_gene: NA
abundance: few
len: 15
CDR3nt: TGTGCCAGCAGCGCCCCCGGGACCGTCTACAATGAGCAGTTCTTC
CDR3aa: CASSAPGTVYNEQFF

j_gene: TRBJ2-1
v_gene: TRBV27
d_gene: NA
abundance: NA
len: 15
CDR3nt: TGTGCCAGCAGTTCTCAAGGGGGGTCCTACAATGAGCAGTTCTTC
CDR3aa: CASSSQGGSYNEQFF

j_gene: TRBJ1-2
v_gene: TRBV5-1
d_gene: NA
abundance: NA
len: 14
CDR3nt: TGCGCCAGCAGCTTGGGGGGGGCTATCAACGGCTACACCTTC
CDR3aa: CASSLGGAINGYTF

j_gene: TRBJ2-2
v_gene: TRBV5-1
d_gene: TRBD2
abundance: few
len: 16
CDR3nt: TGCGCCAGCAGCCCGTGGCTAGCGGGAAACACCGGGGAGCTGTTTTTT
CDR3aa: CASSPWLAGNTGELFF

j_gene: TRBJ2-2
v_gene: TRBV18
d_gene: TRBD2
abundance: few
len: 17
CDR3nt: TGTGCCAGCTCACTTTTGGGACTAGCGGGAGACACCGGGGAGCTGTTTTTT
CDR3aa: CASSLLGLAGDTGELFF

j_gene: TRBJ1-5
v_gene: TRBV20-1
d_gene: NA
abundance: few
len: 14
CDR3nt: TGCAGTGCTAGGGAGGGGCAGGGGAGCCAGCCCCAGCATTTT
CDR3aa: CSAREGQGSQPQHF

j_gene: TRBJ2-1
v_gene: TRBV6-5
d_gene: NA
abundance: few
len: 12
CDR3nt: TGTGCCAGCAGTTCCAGGGGAGGTGAGCAGTTCTTC
CDR3aa: CASSSRGGEQFF